This passage covers 18 T cell receptor beta chains from one sample sequenced in a study of shared clonotypes between healthy human individuals. Profiling relied on immunoSEQ multiplex PCR, and the TCRdb table lists in-frame clones only, not all of them. The sample yields under 1,100,000 clones, approximately 76% seen once. The sequencing sample was made of memory CD4+ T cells sorted from blood. Subset meaning: CD45RA-negative fraction. The receptors shown here come from a man aged 18 to 29 in good health.

The chain uses TRBV9 and TRBJ2-7, with D uncertain. The V gene lost 3 bases and the J gene lost 6 bases, with 13 bases spanning the gap. In germline, CDR1 is SGDLS, CDR2 YYNGEE. The CDR3 has 13 residues. In nucleotides, the CDR3 is TGTGCCAGCAGCGCTCGACATATCGGCGAGCAGTACTTC. It encodes CASSARHIGEQYF. The complete variable domain, with remaining parts taken from reference TRBV9 and TRBJ2-7, reads DSGVTQTPKHLITATGQRVTLRCSPRSGDLSVYWYQQSLDQGLQFLIQYYNGEERAKGNILERFSAQQFPDLHSELNLSSLELGDSALYFCASSARHIGEQYFGPGTRLTVT.

V usage is TRBV14 and J usage is TRBJ1-1, with 7 bases lining up with TRBD1. The CDR3 loop spans 17 amino acids. Germline loops: CDR1 SGHDN, CDR2 FVKESK. V trimming: 2 bases; J trimming: 3 bases; junction bases outside the gene matches: 12. This CDR3 reads CASSQRRGRKGYTEAFF. CDR3 in DNA: TGTGCCAGCAGCCAAAGGAGGGGGCGCAAAGGGTACACTGAAGCTTTCTTT.

The chain has TRBV19 and TRBJ1-5, with TRBD1 matching 7 bases. Trimming took 3 bases from V and 3 from J; bases not matched to a gene: 8. The germline V gene encodes CDR1 LNHDA and CDR2 SQIVND (reference sequence). CDR3 length: 16 residues. The CDR3 protein is CASSIGWDSFNQPQHF. For the CDR3, the DNA is TGTGCCAGTAGTATTGGTTGGGACAGCTTCAATCAGCCCCAGCATTTT.

This clone was seen a handful of times. The V gene is TRBV27, the J gene TRBJ1-2; 7 nucleotides agree with TRBD1. This CDR3 comprises 12 residues. The germline V gene has CDR1 MNHEY and CDR2 SMNVEV (reference sequence). J lost 5 bases, V lost 8 bases, and 5 bases had no gene match. The DNA of the CDR3 is TGTGCCAGCGCGAGGACAGGATATGGCTACACCTTC. It specifies CASARTGYGYTF.

CDR3 nucleotide sequence: TGCGCCAGCAGCCCCGAACTAGCGGGTAACTACAATGAGCAGTTCTTC. Amino acids: CASSPELAGNYNEQFF. The rearrangement joins TRBV5-1 to TRBJ2-1; 9 bases line up with TRBD2. Germline V gives CDR1 SGHRS, CDR2 YFSETQ. With 4 bases clipped from V and 3 bases from J, the junction kept 8 bases outside the gene matches. CDR3 length: 16 amino acids.

Points on this clone: This sample also contains other DNA sequences that code for the same CDR3. The rearrangement uses TRBV4-1 and TRBJ1-4; the D gene is possibly TRBD1 (6 bases). Per the germline V gene, CDR1 is MGHRA and CDR2 is YSYEKL. This CDR3 comprises 15 residues. Trimming took 2 bases from V and 5 from J, leaving 12 bases between them. The CDR3, as DNA: TGCGCCAGCAGCCAATCCCGGGACAACAATGAAAAACTGTTTTTT. Translated: CASSQSRDNNEKLFF.

The genes are TRBV27 and TRBJ2-7; the D gene is possibly TRBD1 (6 bases). CDR3 length: 15 residues. V lost 7 bases to trimming and J lost 0 bases, with 16 bases between them. From germline, CDR1 is MNHEY and CDR2 SMNVEV (reference sequence). In DNA, the CDR3 is TGTGCCAGCAAGGTACAGGGTGAAAGCTCCTACGAGCAGTACTTC. Its translation is CASKVQGESSYEQYF.

This clone was recorded once. J is TRBJ2-1 and V is TRBV9; either TRBD1 or TRBD2 may fit D (6 bases each). This CDR3 has 16 residues. Germline CDR1 is SGDLS and CDR2 is YYNGEE. Trimming stripped 4 bases from V and 4 bases from J, with 18 bases between. CDR3 bases: TGTGCCAGCAGCTCAGGAGGATGGGGGGCGTACAATGAGCAGTTCTTC. Translating it yields CASSSGGWGAYNEQFF.

The genes are TRBV7-2 and TRBJ2-3; D might be TRBD1 (5 bases). Germline values: CDR1 SGHTA, CDR2 FQGNSA. The length of the CDR3 is 17 residues. The V gene lost 3 bases and the J gene lost 2 bases, with 18 bases spanning the gap. CDR3 DNA sequence: TGTGCCAGCAGCTTGTATGCCACCCAAGGGGTCACAGATACGCAGTATTTT. Its translation: CASSLYATQGVTDTQYF.

As regards this clone: Other DNA variants within this sample encode the same CDR3. The chain carries TRBV5-1 and TRBJ2-5; no reliable D call. This CDR3 has 11 residues. V was trimmed by 4 bases and J by 5 bases, leaving 6 bases between them. Germline V gene data show CDR1 as SGHRS and CDR2 as YFSETQ. CDR3 in DNA: TGCGCCAGCAGCATTGAGGAGACCCAGTACTTC. Protein sequence: CASSIEETQYF.

The rearrangement links TRBV18 to TRBJ2-3; 9 nucleotides line up with TRBD2. Germline CDR1 reads KGHSH; CDR2 reads LQKENI. V lost 6 bases to trimming and J lost 1 base; unmatched junction nucleotides: 2. The CDR3 loop spans 14 amino acids. CDR3 region: CASSGLAGTDTQYF. For the CDR3, the DNA is TGTGCCAGCTCGGGACTAGCAGGCACAGATACGCAGTATTTT. The full variable domain, completed using reference TRBV18 and TRBJ2-3, is NAGVMQNPRHLVRRRGQEARLRCSPMKGHSHVYWYRQLPEEGLKFMVYLQKENIIDESGMPKERFSAEFPKEGPSILRIQQVVRGDSAAYFCASSGLAGTDTQYFGPGTRLTVL.

This clone appeared once. The chain has TRBV7-8 and TRBJ1-5, with 8 bases matching TRBD1. This CDR3 has 16 amino acids. Germline V gene sequence: CDR1 SGHVS, CDR2 FQNEAQ. The trim removed 5 bases at V and 2 bases at J, leaving 8 bases unmatched. The CDR3 coding sequence is TGTGCCAGCAGCCCGGACAGGGTTTTTGGCAATCAGCCCCAGCATTTT. Its translation: CASSPDRVFGNQPQHF. Full variable domain (outside the CDR3, taken from reference TRBV7-8 and TRBJ1-5): GAGVSQSPRYKVAKRGQDVALRCDPISGHVSLFWYQQALGQGPEFLTYFQNEAQLDKSGLPSDRFFAERPEGSVSTLKIQRTQQEDSAVYLCASSPDRVFGNQPQHFGDGTRLSIL.

The V call is TRBV4-1, the J call TRBJ1-2; 7 bases fit TRBD1. This CDR3 spans 16 amino acids. Losses at the gene ends were 1 base for V and 4 bases for J; bases not matched to a gene: 9. Germline V gives CDR1 MGHRA, CDR2 YSYEKL. The CDR3 DNA reads TGCGCCAGCAGCCAAGGTGCCGGGACAGCCCCCTATGGCTACACCTTC. It is translated as CASSQGAGTAPYGYTF.

CDR3 sequence: CASSLGPAQETQYF. CDR3 in DNA: TGTGCCAGCAGCTTGGGGCCAGCTCAAGAGACCCAGTACTTC. The rearrangement joins TRBV7-9 to TRBJ2-5; D may be TRBD1 (5 bases). Trimming pared 3 bases from V and 2 bases from J, leaving 10 bases between. There are 14 residues in the CDR3. Germline V CDR1 and CDR2: SEHNR, FQNEAQ (reference sequence).

V is TRBV6-5 and J is TRBJ2-3, with D hard to call. CDR1 is MNHEY and CDR2 is SVGAGI in the germline V gene. V lost 6 bases to trimming and J lost 6 bases, with 7 bases between them. The length of the CDR3 is 11 residues. CDR3 protein: CASRKWDTQYF. The CDR3 DNA follows: TGTGCCAGCAGAAAATGGGATACGCAGTATTTT.

The V call is TRBV7-8, the J call TRBJ2-5, with 9 bases aligning to TRBD2. The germline V gene has CDR1 SGHVS and CDR2 FQNEAQ. V shed 1 base, J shed 2 bases, and the junction held 5 bases outside the gene matches. This CDR3 is 16 amino acids long. The CDR3 DNA sequence: TGTGCCAGCAGCTTAGGGTTTGCGGGGGGGCAAGAGACCCAGTACTTC. Amino acids: CASSLGFAGGQETQYF.

The genes are TRBV28 and TRBJ1-2, with 12 nucleotides matching TRBD1. This CDR3 spans 17 amino acids. Trimming at V came to 5 bases and at J to 4 bases, leaving 11 bases not matched to a gene. Germline CDR1 and CDR2: MDHEN and SYDVKM. Here the CDR3 reads CASSLVGQGAKFYGYTF. In nucleotides, the CDR3 is TGTGCCAGCAGTCTAGTGGGACAGGGGGCAAAATTCTATGGCTACACCTTC.

A few counts support this clone. This sequence joins TRBV6-6 and TRBJ1-1; the D is unclear. The CDR3 length is 8 residues. The V gene's germline CDR1 is MNHNY and CDR2 SVGAGI (reference sequence). With 11 bases removed from V and 6 bases from J, the gap between germline ends came to 4 bases. CDR3 coding DNA: TGTGCCGTATCTGAAGCTTTCTTT. It codes for CAVSEAFF.